This is a list of T cell receptor beta chains from one sample in a study of blood T cell repertoires in COVID-19. Measured with immunoSEQ multiplex PCR; TCRdb has only the in-frame clones, and not every one. The sample gives about 21,000 clones, about four fifths of which show up once; 56% is in the top ten. Specimen: peripheral blood. The receptors shown here come from a man aged 80 or over with acute or convalescent COVID-19. Both conserved end residues are part of each CDR3. D genes are given only for firm matches. Not every row has a clone size; where given, it reads once, few, many or a size class.

j_gene,d_gene,abundance,v_gene,CDR3aa,CDR3nt
TRBJ1-5,TRBD1,.,TRBV6-1,CASSEISTGVINQPQHF,TGTGCCAGCAGTGAAATATCCACAGGGGTGATCAATCAGCCCCAGCATTTT
TRBJ1-1,.,.,TRBV18,CASSPTGSEAFF,TGTGCCAGCTCACCAACGGGGTCTGAAGCTTTCTTT
TRBJ2-3,.,.,TRBV29-1,CSVDTSFTDTQYF,TGCAGCGTGGACACTTCATTCACAGATACGCAGTATTTT
TRBJ2-2,.,.,TRBV21-1,CASSQRTGDTGELFF,TGTGCCAGCAGCCAGCGGACAGGGGACACCGGGGAGCTGTTTTTT
TRBJ2-3,TRBD2,.,TRBV5-6,CASTRTSELQTDTQYF,TGTGCCAGCACCCGGACTAGCGAGTTGCAAACAGATACGCAGTATTTT
TRBJ2-1,.,.,TRBV27,CASSLIVPPYNEQFF,TGTGCCAGCAGTCTGATAGTACCCCCCTACAATGAGCAGTTCTTC
TRBJ1-2,TRBD1,.,TRBV7-2,CASSLGTGANYGYTF,TGTGCCAGCAGCTTAGGGACAGGGGCAAACTATGGCTACACCTTC
TRBJ1-2,TRBD1,.,TRBV5-6,CASSLTGQGADGYTF,TGTGCCAGCAGCCTAACTGGACAGGGGGCGGATGGCTACACCTTC
TRBJ1-3,TRBD1,.,TRBV7-9,CASSQTGISGNTIYF,TGTGCCAGCAGTCAGACAGGGATCTCTGGAAACACCATATATTTT
TRBJ1-1,.,.,TRBV18,CASSPRGWTEAFF,TGTGCCAGCTCACCCAGGGGTTGGACTGAAGCTTTCTTT
TRBJ2-5,.,.,TRBV7-3,CASSSRPEETQYF,TGTGCCAGCAGCTCACGCCCGGAAGAGACCCAGTACTTC
TRBJ1-1,TRBD1,.,TRBV19,CASTAWTGNTEAFF,TGTGCCAGTACCGCTTGGACAGGGAACACTGAAGCTTTCTTT
TRBJ2-1,TRBD2,.,TRBV6-5,CASSSLLAEPYNEQFF,TGTGCCAGCAGTTCCCTACTAGCGGAGCCCTACAATGAGCAGTTCTTC
TRBJ2-3,TRBD2,.,TRBV10-3,CAISDVGGTSEADTQYF,TGTGCCATCAGTGACGTGGGCGGGACTAGCGAGGCAGATACGCAGTATTTT
TRBJ1-5,.,once,TRBV6-5,CASIGRGSQPQHF,TGTGCCAGCATCGGCAGGGGTAGTCAGCCCCAGCATTTT
TRBJ2-7,TRBD2,.,TRBV3-1/TRBV3-2,CASSQTSGLGYGEQYF,TGTGCCAGCAGCCAAACTTCGGGACTAGGTTATGGCGAGCAGTACTTC
TRBJ1-2,.,.,TRBV5-4,CASSSPAGREGYTF,TGTGCCAGCAGCTCTCCCGCGGGGCGAGAGGGCTACACCTTC
TRBJ1-5,TRBD1,.,TRBV27,CASSPRDRGYSNQPQHF,TGTGCCAGCAGTCCCCGGGACAGGGGATATAGCAATCAGCCCCAGCATTTT
TRBJ1-1,.,few,TRBV24-1,CATSDPGTEAFF,TGTGCCACCAGTGACCCCGGGACAGAAGCTTTCTTT
TRBJ2-3,.,.,TRBV6-1,CASSEALLASSIRGTQYF,TGTGCCAGCAGTGAAGCGCTTCTGGCTAGCTCGATTAGAGGTACGCAGTATTTT
TRBJ1-1,TRBD1,.,TRBV28,CASSLGQGAGTEAFF,TGTGCCAGCAGTTTAGGACAGGGGGCTGGGACTGAAGCTTTCTTT
TRBJ2-1,TRBD2,.,TRBV6-4,CASRGLGTSGMSQQFF,TGTGCCAGCAGGGGGCTCGGGACTAGCGGGATGTCCCAGCAGTTCTTC
TRBJ1-5,TRBD1,.,TRBV28,CASSWDRDNQPQHF,TGTGCCAGCAGTTGGGACAGGGATAATCAGCCCCAGCATTTT
TRBJ1-1,.,.,TRBV14,CASSLAGMNTEAFF,TGTGCCAGCAGCCTTGCAGGGATGAACACTGAAGCTTTCTTT
TRBJ1-2,.,once,TRBV10-3,CAISEGDYGYTF,TGTGCCATCAGTGAAGGGGACTATGGCTACACCTTC
TRBJ1-5,TRBD1,.,TRBV6-5,CASSYPTGGEGQPQHF,TGTGCCAGCAGTTACCCGACAGGGGGCGAGGGGCAGCCCCAGCATTTT
TRBJ2-2,TRBD1,once,TRBV24-1,CATSDLVRGQRTGELFF,TGTGCCACCAGTGATTTGGTCAGGGGGCAGCGCACCGGGGAGCTGTTTTTT
TRBJ2-1,.,.,TRBV7-9,CASSPTYWRADEQFF,TGTGCCAGCAGTCCCACGTACTGGAGGGCCGATGAGCAGTTCTTC